This entry lists 18 T cell receptor beta chains sequenced from one sample in a study of T cells in Graves' hyperthyroidism and ophthalmopathy. Regions amplified from RNA transcripts were the TCR beta CDR3 regions. When the TCR CDR3 underwent first-round RT-PCR, the HTBI primer set was used. TCRdb reprocessed the multiplex PCR reads with MiXCR, giving one entry per CDR3 protein. The sample lists approximately 500,000 distinct CDR3 sequences, just over 45% occurring once. Source material: peripheral blood or thyroid tissue (not recorded which). These receptors originate from a woman between 18 and 29 years old with Graves' hyperthyroidism.

This clonotype was recorded at least ten times. It may be a read error: a sequence one base away is much more abundant. The chain carries TRBV2 and TRBJ2-7; 10 bases agree with TRBD2. V shed 5 bases, J shed 7 bases, and the junction held 8 bases outside the gene matches. This CDR3 comprises 14 residues. Germline loops: CDR1 SNHLY, CDR2 FYNNEI. CDR3 amino acids: CASSRTSGNNEQYF. The CDR3 bases are TGTGCCAGCAGTAGGACTAGCGGCAACAATGAGCAGTACTTC.

The chain uses TRBV7-6 and TRBJ1-5; 7 positions match TRBD1. From germline, CDR1 is SGHVS and CDR2 FNYEAQ. Trimming removed 8 bases from V and 3 bases from J; junction bases left unmatched: 7. The CDR3 has 14 amino acids. The CDR3, as DNA: TGTGCCAGCGGTCCTGACAGGGACAATCAGCCCCAGCATTTT. Its translation: CASGPDRDNQPQHF.

As to this clonotype: This sequence may be a read error, since a much larger clone differs from it by one base. The J gene is TRBJ1-1, the V gene TRBV19; D unresolved. CDR1 and CDR2 from the germline V gene are LNHDA and SQIVND (reference sequence). The length of the CDR3 is 14 residues. The CDR3 is CASSIGTTNAEAFF. The CDR3 DNA reads as TGTGCCAGTAGTATCGGTACAACGAACGCTGAAGCTTTCTTT.

In its sample, this clonotype was seen a few times. The genes are TRBV14 and TRBJ1-1; D gene ambiguous. Trimming shortened V by 0 bases and J by 4 bases, and 9 bases separated the two germline ends. Germline V gene lookup returns CDR1 SGHDN and CDR2 FVKESK. This CDR3 has 14 residues. For the CDR3, the DNA is TGTGCCAGCAGCCAAGACACAGTTTCCACTGAAGCTTTCTTT. Translation: CASSQDTVSTEAFF.

This clonotype was counted ten times or more. V usage is TRBV3-1 and J usage is TRBJ2-5; a possible D gene is TRBD2 (5 bases). Germline V gives CDR1 LGHDT, CDR2 YNNKEL (reference sequence). Deletions cut 4 bases from V and 7 bases from J, with 16 bases between. This CDR3 is built from 14 residues. For the CDR3, the DNA is TGTGCCAGCAGCCTCCCGACTATTTTGGGGACCCAGTACTTC. This codes for CASSLPTILGTQYF.

In this sample, this clonotype turned up many times. The chain recombines TRBV3-1 with TRBJ1-2; unclear D gene. CDR1 and CDR2 (germline): LGHDT, YNNKEL (reference sequence). Between the trimmed V and J ends, which lost 2 bases and 2 bases, there was a span of 3 bases. The CDR3 totals 12 residues. In DNA, the CDR3 is TGTGCCAGCAGCCAAAAGAACTATGGCTACACCTTC. It yields the protein CASSQKNYGYTF. The complete variable domain, with remaining parts taken from reference TRBV3-1 and TRBJ1-2, reads DTAVSQTPKYLVTQMGNDKSIKCEQNLGHDTMYWYKQDSKKFLKIMFSYNNKELIINETVPNRFSPKSPDKAHLNLHINSLELGDSAVYFCASSQKNYGYTFGSGTRLTVV.

This clonotype was picked up many times. This chain connects TRBV11-1 to TRBJ2-5; D is perhaps TRBD1 or TRBD2 (6 bases each). V dropped 5 bases and J dropped 4 bases, with 20 bases sitting between them. This CDR3 spans 16 amino acids. Germline CDR1 reads SGHAT; CDR2 reads FQDESV (reference sequence). CDR3 DNA sequence: TGTGCCAGCAGCCCCCCAACGGGGGCACAAGGAGAGACCCAGTACTTC. This gives the protein CASSPPTGAQGETQYF.

To note about this clonotype: The junction departs from the called germline gene at one end, perhaps through a read error. The genes are TRBV14 and TRBJ2-1, with 8 nucleotides matching TRBD2. Germline V gene lookup returns CDR1 SGHDN and CDR2 FVKESK. The CDR3 extends over 17 amino acids. CDR3 sequence (DNA): TGTGCCAGCAGCCAAGATCGGGGGGGAGCTACCTACAATGAGCACTACTTC. It yields the protein CASSQDRGGATYNEHYF. The whole variable domain, remainder taken from reference TRBV14 and TRBJ2-1, is EAGVTQFPSHSVIEKGQTVTLRCDPISGHDNLYWYRRVMGKEIKFLLHFVKESKQDESGMPNNRFLAERTGGTYSTLKVQPAELEDSGVYFCASSQDRGGATYNEHYFGPGTRLTVL.

This clonotype was counted many times. The gene calls are TRBV7-9 and TRBJ1-1; D is ambiguous. Germline CDR1 and CDR2: SEHNR and FQNEAQ (reference sequence). Trimming removed 3 bases at V and 4 bases at J, with 9 bases between. The CDR3 has 13 residues. The CDR3 is CASSFDMVTEAFF. For the CDR3, the DNA is TGTGCCAGCAGCTTCGATATGGTCACTGAAGCTTTCTTT.

DNA for the CDR3: TGCAGTTTTAGCACCGGGGAGCTGTTTTTT. Encoded protein: CSFSTGELFF. The V call is TRBV20-1, the J call TRBJ2-2, with D unclear. There are 10 residues in the CDR3. The V end was cut by 8 bases, the J end by 4 bases, with 5 bases between. Germline assignment: CDR1 DFQATT and CDR2 SNEGSKA (reference sequence).

The gene calls are TRBV2 and TRBJ1-4; weak D call: TRBD1 (6 bases). The CDR3 covers 14 residues. CDR1 and CDR2 (germline): SNHLY, FYNNEI. Trimming took 8 bases from V and 1 from J, leaving 11 bases between them. CDR3 sequence: CASRGAGTNEKLFF. The CDR3 DNA sequence: TGTGCCAGCCGGGGGGCCGGAACTAATGAAAAACTGTTTTTT.

CDR3 DNA sequence: TGCAGTGCTAGGCTACGGGGGGCGAGTTCACCCCTCCACTTT. This sequence encodes CSARLRGASSPLHF. This chain uses TRBV20-1 with TRBJ1-6; TRBD1 is a possible D gene (6 bases). V was cut by 3 bases and J by 9 bases, with 15 bases left in between. The CDR3 runs to 14 residues. The germline V gene encodes CDR1 DFQATT and CDR2 SNEGSKA (reference sequence).

This clonotype was recorded many times. This chain joins TRBV12-3 or TRBV12-4 and TRBJ2-7; D remains unclear. The CDR3 runs to 14 residues. V lost 1 base and J 5 bases, leaving 12 bases between the germline ends. The CDR3 bases are TGTGCCAGCAGTTTAGATCTAGGGAAGAACGAGCAGTACTTC. As protein: CASSLDLGKNEQYF.

The table lists this clonotype with a count of one. The chain is built from TRBV7-6 and TRBJ2-7; D might be TRBD1 or TRBD2, each matching 5 bases. V lost 3 bases and J 6 bases, leaving 18 bases between the germline ends. The CDR3 is 15 amino acids. Germline CDR1 is SGHVS and CDR2 is FNYEAQ. The CDR3 loop is CASSFGSGTYLEQYF. The CDR3 DNA sequence: TGTGCCAGCAGCTTTGGTTCAGGGACCTACCTCGAGCAGTACTTC. Together with reference TRBV7-6 and TRBJ2-7, the CDR3 gives the full variable domain: GAGVSQSPRYKVTKRGQDVALRCDPISGHVSLYWYRQALGQGPEFLTYFNYEAQQDKSGLPNDRFSAERPEGSISTLTIQRTEQRDSAMYRCASSFGSGTYLEQYFGPGTRLTVT.

J is TRBJ1-4 and V is TRBV6-2 or TRBV6-3; TRBD1 matches at 8 bases. The germline CDR1 and CDR2 sequences are MNHEY and SVGEGT. The CDR3 extends over 13 amino acids. V was pared by 6 bases and J by 6 bases, with 3 bases of the junction left unmatched. Here the CDR3 reads CASSRGRDEKLFF. CDR3 DNA: TGTGCCAGCAGCAGGGGGCGCGATGAAAAACTGTTTTTT.

This clonotype has only a few counts. V and J are TRBV6-2 or TRBV6-3 and TRBJ1-6; 7 nucleotides align to TRBD1. CDR3 length: 16 residues. V lost 6 bases, J lost 2 bases, and 7 bases stayed unmatched. CDR1 MNHEY and CDR2 SVGEGT come from the germline V gene. CDR3 residues: CASSSDRAAYNSPLHF. As DNA, the CDR3 is TGTGCCAGCAGCTCCGACAGGGCGGCCTATAATTCACCCCTCCACTTT.

This clonotype was recorded at least ten times. The chain uses TRBV7-2 and TRBJ2-5, with 13 bases aligning to TRBD2. This CDR3 has 18 residues. The J segment lost 5 bases and the V segment lost 5 bases, leaving 14 bases of the junction unmatched. Germline CDR1 reads SGHTA; CDR2 reads FQGNSA. The chain's CDR3 is CASSQTSGRAMGWETQYF. Here the CDR3 DNA reads TGTGCCAGCAGCCAAACTAGCGGGAGGGCCATGGGATGGGAGACCCAGTACTTC.

This clonotype was observed a handful of times. The rearrangement joins TRBV7-2 to TRBJ2-7, with D possibly being TRBD2 (5 bases). The CDR3 loop spans 15 amino acids. Germline V CDR1 and CDR2: SGHTA, FQGNSA. Trimming took 5 bases from V and 7 from J, leaving 21 bases between them. CDR3 nucleotides: TGTGCCAGCAGCCCAAGCGGAAACGCCTACAATGAGCAGTACTTC. This gives the protein CASSPSGNAYNEQYF.